This T cell receptor (beta chain) appears in the sequencing data of a study of cytomegalovirus exposure and HLA in healthy donors. The CDR3 extends over 14 amino acids. Germline CDR1 SGHRS, CDR2 YFSETQ. The junction had 11 bases not matched to a gene; V was cut back by 4 bases and J by 7 bases. The PCR used 60 Vbeta and 13 Jbeta primers. The data were produced by immunoSEQ multiplex PCR, yet TCRdb's version contains in-frame clones alone and is incomplete. The top ten clones hold about 1.7% of a sample with 250,000 or so clones, 80% to 95% of them seen once. The rearrangement joins TRBV5-1 to TRBJ2-7, with 7 nucleotides matching TRBD1. The receptor was isolated from a girl aged 2 to 10 in good health and CMV-seronegative. Sequenced sample: PBMCs. DNA for the CDR3: TGCGCCAGCAGCCCACAGGGGAACCCCAGGGAGCAGTACTTC. As protein: CASSPQGNPREQYF.